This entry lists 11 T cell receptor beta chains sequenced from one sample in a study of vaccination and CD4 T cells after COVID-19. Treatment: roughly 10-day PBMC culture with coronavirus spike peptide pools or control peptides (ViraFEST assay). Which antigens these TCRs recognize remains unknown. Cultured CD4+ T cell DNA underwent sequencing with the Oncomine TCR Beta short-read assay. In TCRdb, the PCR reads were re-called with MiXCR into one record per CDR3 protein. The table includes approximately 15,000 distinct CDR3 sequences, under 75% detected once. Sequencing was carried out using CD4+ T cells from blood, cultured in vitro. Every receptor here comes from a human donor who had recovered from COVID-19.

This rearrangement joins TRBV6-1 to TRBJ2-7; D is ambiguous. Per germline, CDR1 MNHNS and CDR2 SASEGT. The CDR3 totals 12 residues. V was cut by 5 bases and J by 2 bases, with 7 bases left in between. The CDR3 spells CASSRNAYEQYF. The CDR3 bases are TGTGCCAGCAGTCGGAATGCCTACGAGCAGTACTTC.

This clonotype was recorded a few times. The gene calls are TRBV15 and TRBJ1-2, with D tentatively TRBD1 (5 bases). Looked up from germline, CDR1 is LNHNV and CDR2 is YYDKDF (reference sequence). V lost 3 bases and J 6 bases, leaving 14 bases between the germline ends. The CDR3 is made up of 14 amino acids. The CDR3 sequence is CATSRAGTTNGYTF. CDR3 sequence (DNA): TGTGCCACCAGCAGGGCCGGGACGACCAATGGCTACACCTTC.

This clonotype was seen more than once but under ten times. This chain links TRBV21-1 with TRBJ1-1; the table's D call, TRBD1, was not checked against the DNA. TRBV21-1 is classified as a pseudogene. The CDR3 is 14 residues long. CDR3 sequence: CASSKTGTRTEAFF. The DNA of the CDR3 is TGTGCCAGCAGCAAAACCGGGACACGAACTGAAGCTTTCTTT.

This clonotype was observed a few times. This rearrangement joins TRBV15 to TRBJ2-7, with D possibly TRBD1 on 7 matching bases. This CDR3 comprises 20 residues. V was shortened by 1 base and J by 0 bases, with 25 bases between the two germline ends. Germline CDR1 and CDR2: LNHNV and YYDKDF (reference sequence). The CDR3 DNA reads TGTGCCACCAGCAGAGCGGGGGCTGGCAGGGGGGTTGTTCCCTCCTACGAGCAGTACTTC. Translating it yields CATSRAGAGRGVVPSYEQYF.

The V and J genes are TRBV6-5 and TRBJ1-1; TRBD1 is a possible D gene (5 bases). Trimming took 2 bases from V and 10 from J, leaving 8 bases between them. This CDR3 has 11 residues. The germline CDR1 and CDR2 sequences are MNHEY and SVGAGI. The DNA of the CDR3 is TGTGCCAGCAGTTACAGGGGATTAGCTTTCTTT. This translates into CASSYRGLAFF.

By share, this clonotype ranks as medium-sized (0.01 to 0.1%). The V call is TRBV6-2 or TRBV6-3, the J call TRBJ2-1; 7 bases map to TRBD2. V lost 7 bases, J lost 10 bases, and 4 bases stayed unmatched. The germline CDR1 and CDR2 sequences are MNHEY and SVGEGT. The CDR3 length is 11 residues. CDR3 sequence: CASNNGREQFF. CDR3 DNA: TGTGCCAGCAATAACGGGAGGGAGCAGTTCTTC.

CDR3 loop: CATSRALGLAGAGEQFF. CDR3 sequence (DNA): TGTGCCACCAGCAGAGCTCTGGGGCTAGCGGGAGCCGGTGAGCAGTTCTTC. The rearrangement joins TRBV15 to TRBJ2-1; TRBD2 matches 10 bases. The ends lost 1 base at V and 9 bases at J; junction bases unmatched: 12. This CDR3 region has 17 residues. The germline V gene encodes CDR1 LNHNV and CDR2 YYDKDF (reference sequence). Full variable domain (outside the CDR3, taken from reference TRBV15 and TRBJ2-1): DAMVIQNPRYQVTQFGKPVTLSCSQTLNHNVMYWYQQKSSQAPKLLFHYYDKDFNNEADTPDNFQSRRPNTSFCFLDIRSPGLGDTAMYLCATSRALGLAGAGEQFFGPGTRLTVL.

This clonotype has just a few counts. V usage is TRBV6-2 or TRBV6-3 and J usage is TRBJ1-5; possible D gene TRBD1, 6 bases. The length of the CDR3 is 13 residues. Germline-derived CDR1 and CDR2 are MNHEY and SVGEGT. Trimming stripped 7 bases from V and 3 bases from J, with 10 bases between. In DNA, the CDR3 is TGTGCCAGCACTGGACAGTTCAATCAGCCCCAGCATTTT. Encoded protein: CASTGQFNQPQHF.

The CDR3 spells CASNSDGTLYSNQPQHF. The DNA for the CDR3 is TGTGCCAGCAATAGCGACGGGACACTTTATAGCAATCAGCCCCAGCATTTT. This chain links TRBV2 with TRBJ1-5; a possible D gene is TRBD1 (6 bases). Germline values: CDR1 SNHLY, CDR2 FYNNEI. The CDR3 extends over 17 amino acids. Trimming stripped 7 bases from V and 0 bases from J, with 19 bases between. Based on the CDR3 plus reference TRBV2 and TRBJ1-5, the full variable domain is EPEVTQTPSHQVTQMGQEVILRCVPISNHLYFYWYRQILGQKVEFLVSFYNNEISEKSEIFDDQFSVERPDGSNFTLKIRSTKLEDSAMYFCASNSDGTLYSNQPQHFGDGTRLSIL.

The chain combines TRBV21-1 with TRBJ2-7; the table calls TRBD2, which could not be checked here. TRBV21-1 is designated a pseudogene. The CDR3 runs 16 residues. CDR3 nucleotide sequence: TGTGCCAGCAGCCAATATACATGGACTAGCGGATACGAGCAGTACTTC. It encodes CASSQYTWTSGYEQYF.

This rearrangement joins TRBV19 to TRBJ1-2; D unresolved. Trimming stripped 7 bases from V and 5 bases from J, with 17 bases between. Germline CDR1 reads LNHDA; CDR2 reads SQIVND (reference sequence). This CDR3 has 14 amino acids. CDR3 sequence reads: CASTNGQDGYGYTF. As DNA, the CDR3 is TGTGCCAGTACCAACGGGCAGGACGGTTATGGCTACACCTTC. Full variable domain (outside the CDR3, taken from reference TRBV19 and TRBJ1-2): DGGITQSPKYLFRKEGQNVTLSCEQNLNHDAMYWYRQDPGQGLRLIYYSQIVNDFQKGDIAEGYSVSREKKESFPLTVTSAQKNPTAFYLCASTNGQDGYGYTFGSGTRLTVV.